These 8 T cell receptor beta chains originate from one sample sequenced in a study of shared clonotypes between healthy human individuals. The method was immunoSEQ multiplex PCR; TCRdb's version includes in-frame clones alone and lacks a portion of them. The table lists 1.4 million to 1.5 million clones, roughly 97% of them singletons. The sequenced sample was naive CD4+ T cells sorted from blood. Subset of the sample: CD45RA+ positively selected. The receptors here all came from a man younger than 45 in good health.

This clone was observed a single time. The chain links TRBV11-2 to TRBJ2-5, with 7 bases fitting TRBD1. In germline, CDR1 is SGHAT, CDR2 FQNNGV. V lost 3 bases and J lost 2; bases outside the gene matches: 6. The CDR3 length is 15 residues. This CDR3 is CASSLTGTAQETQYF. The CDR3 nucleotides read TGTGCCAGCAGCTTGACCGGGACAGCACAAGAGACCCAGTACTTC.

The gene calls are TRBV5-1 and TRBJ1-5, with 7 bases that match TRBD1. CDR1 and CDR2 (germline): SGHRS, YFSETQ. The CDR3 has 14 amino acids. Losses at the gene ends were 4 bases for V and 4 bases for J; bases not matched to a gene: 5. In nucleotides, the CDR3 is TGCGCCAGCAGCACGGGACAGTCAAATCAGCCCCAGCATTTT. It is translated as CASSTGQSNQPQHF.

DNA for the CDR3: TGTGCCAGCAGCCTAGACCCGTCAGGGACAGATACGCAGTATTTT. This sequence encodes CASSLDPSGTDTQYF. This sequence joins TRBV7-3 and TRBJ2-3; D is perhaps TRBD1 (5 bases). The CDR3 totals 15 residues. V was shortened by 5 bases and J by 3 bases, with 15 bases between the two germline ends. Germline lookup yields CDR1 SGHTA and CDR2 FQGTGA.

This clone was found once. The rearrangement uses TRBV20-1 and TRBJ2-1; weak D call: TRBD2 (5 bases). The CDR3 covers 11 residues. From germline, CDR1 is DFQATT and CDR2 SNEGSKA (reference sequence). V was clipped by 5 bases and J by 12 bases, with 14 bases between them. The CDR3 loop reads CSAWRASGQFF. The DNA for the CDR3 is TGCAGTGCTTGGCGGGCCTCGGGGCAGTTCTTC.

Regarding this clone: The same CDR3 can be traced to other DNA sequences in this sample. J is TRBJ2-6 and V is TRBV29-1; D gene uncertain. CDR1 SQVTM and CDR2 ANQGSEA come from the germline V gene. V was clipped by 4 bases and J by 1 base, with 2 bases between them. The CDR3 is 12 amino acids. CDR3 amino acids: CSVGSGANVLTF. CDR3 nucleotide sequence: TGCAGCGTTGGATCTGGGGCCAACGTCCTGACTTTC.

The chain has TRBV27 and TRBJ2-7; 10 nucleotides align to TRBD2. Germline V gene sequence: CDR1 MNHEY, CDR2 SMNVEV (reference sequence). V lost 6 bases, J lost 12 bases, and 17 bases stayed unmatched. The CDR3 is 15 amino acids. DNA for the CDR3: TGTGCCAGCAGCCACGACAGGACTAGCGGCACCAGGACGTACTTC. Residues: CASSHDRTSGTRTYF.

The chain recombines TRBV19 with TRBJ1-5; 7 nucleotides line up with TRBD1. The CDR3 length is 16 residues. Germline loops: CDR1 LNHDA, CDR2 SQIVND (reference sequence). With V trimmed by 5 bases and J by 3 bases, 10 bases remained unmatched. DNA for the CDR3: TGTGCCAGTAGTCGACAGGGTTTGAGTTCCAATCAGCCCCAGCATTTT. Translating it yields CASSRQGLSSNQPQHF.

This chain uses TRBV5-1 with TRBJ2-6; TRBD1 matches 7 bases. Germline V gene data show CDR1 as SGHRS and CDR2 as YFSETQ. V lost 5 bases to trimming and J lost 0 bases; unmatched junction nucleotides: 11. The CDR3 is 18 amino acids. The CDR3: CASSKDPGQSSGANVLTF. CDR3 bases: TGCGCCAGCAGTAAAGATCCGGGACAGAGCTCTGGGGCCAACGTCCTGACTTTC.